This T cell receptor (beta chain) was recovered during a study of blood T cell repertoires in COVID-19. Profiled with immunoSEQ multiplex PCR; TCRdb holds only in-frame clones, not every one. The sample lists approximately 100,000 clones; around nine tenths were seen once. With 4 bases removed from V and 4 bases from J, the gap between germline ends came to 10 bases. This CDR3 region has 14 residues. Germline CDR1 reads SGHAT; CDR2 reads FQDESV (reference sequence). The sample consisted of peripheral blood. J is TRBJ1-4 and V is TRBV11-1, with a weak D call TRBD1 (6 bases). The receptor was derived from a man aged 70-80 years with acute or convalescent COVID-19. The CDR3 nucleotides are TGTGCCAGCAGCTCCGGGACAAGTAATGAAAAACTGTTTTTT. It codes for CASSSGTSNEKLFF.